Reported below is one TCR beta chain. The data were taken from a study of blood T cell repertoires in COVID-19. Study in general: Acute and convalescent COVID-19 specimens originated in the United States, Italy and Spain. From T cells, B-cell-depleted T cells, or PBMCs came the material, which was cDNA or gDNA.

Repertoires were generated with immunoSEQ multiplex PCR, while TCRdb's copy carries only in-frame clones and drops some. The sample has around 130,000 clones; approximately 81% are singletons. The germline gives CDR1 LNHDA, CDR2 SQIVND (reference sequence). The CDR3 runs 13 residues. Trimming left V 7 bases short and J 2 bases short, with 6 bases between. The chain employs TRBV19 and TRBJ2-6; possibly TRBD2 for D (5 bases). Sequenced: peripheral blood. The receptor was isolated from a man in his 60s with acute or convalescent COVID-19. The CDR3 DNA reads TGTGCCAGTATGCGGGCTGGGGCCAACGTCCTGACTTTC. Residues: CASMRAGANVLTF.